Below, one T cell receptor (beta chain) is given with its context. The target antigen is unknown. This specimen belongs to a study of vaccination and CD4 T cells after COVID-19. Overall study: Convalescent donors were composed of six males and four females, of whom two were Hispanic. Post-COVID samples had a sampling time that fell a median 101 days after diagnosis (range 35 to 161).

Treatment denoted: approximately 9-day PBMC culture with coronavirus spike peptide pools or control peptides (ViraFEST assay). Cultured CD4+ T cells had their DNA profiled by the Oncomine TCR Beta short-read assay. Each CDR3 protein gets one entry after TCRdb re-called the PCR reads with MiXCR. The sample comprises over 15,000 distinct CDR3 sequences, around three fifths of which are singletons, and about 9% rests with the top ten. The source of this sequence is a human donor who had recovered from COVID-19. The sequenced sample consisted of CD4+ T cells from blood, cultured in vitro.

Written as DNA, the CDR3 is TGTGCCAGCAGTGAAGATGGCCTGACTATCATTCAGTACTTC. This translates into CASSEDGLTIIQYF. The rearrangement links TRBV6-1 to TRBJ2-4; weak D call: TRBD2 (5 bases). The CDR3 totals 14 residues. CDR1 and CDR2 from the germline V gene are MNHNS and SASEGT. V lost 1 base, J lost 9 bases, and 13 bases lay in between.